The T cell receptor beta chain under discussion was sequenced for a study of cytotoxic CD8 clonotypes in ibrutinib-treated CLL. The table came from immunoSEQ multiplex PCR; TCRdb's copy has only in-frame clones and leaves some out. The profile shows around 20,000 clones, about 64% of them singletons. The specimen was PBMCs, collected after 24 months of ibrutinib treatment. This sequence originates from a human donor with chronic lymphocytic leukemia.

The CDR3 loop reads CASRSGQGNAKEQYF. The CDR3 DNA follows: TGTGCCAGCAGGTCGGGACAGGGGAACGCTAAGGAGCAGTACTTC. The chain is built from TRBV14 and TRBJ2-7; 10 nucleotides agree with TRBD1. V dropped 6 bases and J dropped 7; count of bases not matched to a gene: 12. CDR1 and CDR2 from the germline V gene are SGHDN and FVKESK. The CDR3 runs 15 residues. The whole variable domain, remainder taken from reference TRBV14 and TRBJ2-7, is EAGVTQFPSHSVIEKGQTVTLRCDPISGHDNLYWYRRVMGKEIKFLLHFVKESKQDESGMPNNRFLAERTGGTYSTLKVQPAELEDSGVYFCASRSGQGNAKEQYFGPGTRLTVT.